This T cell receptor (beta chain) came from a study of radiotherapy plus CTLA-4 blockade in lung cancer. Background on the study: Objective responses occurred in around 20% of patients; roughly 30% had disease control.

A remark on this clone: Its cognate antigen is unknown. The same CDR3 can be traced to other DNA sequences in this sample.

The CDR3 loop spans 13 amino acids. CDR1 is MDHEN and CDR2 is SYDVKM in the germline V gene. With 5 bases removed from V and 4 bases from J, the gap between germline ends came to 9 bases. Study-level points and caveats: Reports state that early shifts in blood T cell clones, with interferon-beta, best predicted response. Radiotherapy with ipilimumab was followed by blood expansion of tumor-derived clones.

This table comes from immunoSEQ multiplex PCR, and its TCRdb copy is limited to in-frame clones, with some not included. Here the sample spans tens of thousands of clones, approximately 84% being singletons. Lung cancer patients with chemo-refractory metastatic non-small-cell disease were given focal radiation plus CTLA-4 blockade with ipilimumab. This specimen was peripheral blood, taken from a patient treated with radiotherapy plus ipilimumab. This chain connects TRBV28 to TRBJ2-1; D call uncertain. The sequence was obtained from a human donor with non-small cell lung cancer whose response to radiotherapy plus ipilimumab could not be evaluated. The CDR3 DNA is TGTGCCAGCAGTCTCACGAGGTACAATGAGCAGTTCTTC. Translated: CASSLTRYNEQFF.